This TCR beta chain was obtained from a study of blood T cell repertoires in COVID-19. For the study at large: Italy, Spain and the United States were the sources of the convalescent and acute COVID-19 samples. PBMCs, B-cell-depleted T cells, or T cells were the source of the cDNA or gDNA that made up the material.

CDR3 size: 14 residues. V was clipped by 2 bases and J by 8 bases; unmatched bases: 7. Per the germline V gene, CDR1 is MDHEN and CDR2 is SYDVKM. Per the original methods: Amplification of reference gene primers was used by the study to estimate nucleated cell counts. The assay was immunoSEQ multiplex PCR, and TCRdb's table has in-frame clones only and misses some. The D gene and trimming were derived from the DNA, and the V and J assignments and clone size from that table. The sample lists some 300,000 clones; roughly 80% were seen once. The source of this sequence is a woman in her forties or fifties with active or convalescent COVID-19. The chain uses TRBV28 and TRBJ1-2, with 8 bases fitting TRBD1. Sequencing input: peripheral blood. Here the CDR3 reads CASSLRDRTGGYTF. The CDR3 nucleotides read TGTGCCAGCAGTTTAAGGGACAGGACGGGCGGCTACACCTTC.